The 14 T cell receptor beta chains below were found in one sample sequenced in a study of Ad26.COV2.S vaccination and SARS-CoV-2 variants. Treatment here: some 19 received Ad26.COV2.S at low or high dose, single or two shots; roughly five received placebo; per-sample allocation not given. Sampling happened 63 days after the first vaccine or placebo injection. Libraries were prepared by immunoSEQ multiplex PCR; TCRdb keeps only in-frame clonotypes and omits some of them. The data show under 250,000 clones, around nine tenths seen once. Specimen: peripheral blood, collected in a trial of Ad26.COV2.S vaccine versus placebo. These TCRs come from a person between 18 and 59 years old who received the Ad26.COV2.S COVID-19 vaccine or a placebo.

V usage is TRBV4-1 and J usage is TRBJ1-1, with D maybe TRBD1 (5 bases). The CDR3 extends over 18 amino acids. Between the trimmed V and J ends, which lost 0 bases and 4 bases, there was a span of 21 bases. The V gene's germline CDR1 is MGHRA and CDR2 YSYEKL. The CDR3 spells CASSQDLSWAGGTTEAFF. The CDR3 DNA is TGCGCCAGCAGCCAAGATCTGAGTTGGGCTGGGGGAACCACTGAAGCTTTCTTT.

This clone showed up just once. V usage is TRBV10-3 and J usage is TRBJ2-4; 13 bases are a match to TRBD2. The CDR3 length is 20 residues. The germline gives CDR1 ENHRY, CDR2 SYGVKD. V dropped 2 bases and J dropped 0; count of bases not matched to a gene: 10. The CDR3 reads CAISERVGLAGSLAKNIQYF. CDR3 in DNA: TGTGCCATCAGTGAGAGAGTGGGACTAGCGGGGTCTCTAGCCAAAAACATTCAGTACTTC.

The chain recombines TRBV7-9 with TRBJ1-1; D possibly corresponds to TRBD1 (5 bases). Germline CDR1 is SEHNR and CDR2 is FQNEAQ (reference sequence). Trimming took 2 bases from V and 4 from J, leaving 11 bases between them. The length of the CDR3 is 14 residues. The CDR3 DNA reads TGTGCCAGCAGCTTACAGGGTGGGAGCACTGAAGCTTTCTTT. Amino acid sequence: CASSLQGGSTEAFF. Full variable domain (outside the CDR3, taken from reference TRBV7-9 and TRBJ1-1): DTGVSQNPRHKITKRGQNVTFRCDPISEHNRLYWYRQTLGQGPEFLTYFQNEAQLEKSRLLSDRFSAERPKGSFSTLEIQRTEQGDSAMYLCASSLQGGSTEAFFGQGTRLTVV.

This chain uses TRBV11-2 with TRBJ2-5; 10 nucleotides agree with TRBD2. Trimming at V came to 5 bases and at J to 4 bases, leaving 13 bases not matched to a gene. The V gene's germline CDR1 is SGHAT and CDR2 FQNNGV. The CDR3 runs 17 residues. CDR3 loop: CASSVSGGISPSETQYF. The CDR3 coding sequence is TGTGCCAGCAGCGTTAGCGGGGGGATCTCCCCGTCAGAGACCCAGTACTTC.

This chain joins TRBV7-2 and TRBJ1-5; no firm D call. From germline, CDR1 is SGHTA and CDR2 FQGNSA. The CDR3 covers 14 residues. Trimming stripped 6 bases from V and 2 bases from J, with 11 bases between. The CDR3 DNA reads as TGTGCCAGCAGAGTAGACATGGGCAATCAGCCCCAGCATTTT. This codes for CASRVDMGNQPQHF.

The V gene is TRBV5-1, the J gene TRBJ2-3; a possible D gene is TRBD2 (6 bases). The CDR3 runs 15 residues. Germline V gene data show CDR1 as SGHRS and CDR2 as YFSETQ. V was cut by 2 bases and J by 5 bases, with 15 bases left in between. The CDR3 nucleotides read TGCGCCAGCAGCTTACCGGCGGGGCGGCAAGATACGCAGTATTTT. Translated: CASSLPAGRQDTQYF.

This clone appeared a single time. V is TRBV5-4 and J is TRBJ2-7; D might be TRBD1 (6 bases). Germline CDR1 is SGHNT and CDR2 is YYREEE (reference sequence). V was shortened by 1 base and J by 2 bases, with 13 bases between the two germline ends. The CDR3 loop spans 15 amino acids. CDR3 sequence: CASSLPLTGTYEQYF. The CDR3 DNA reads TGTGCCAGCAGCTTGCCGCTGACAGGTACCTACGAGCAGTACTTC.

V gene TRBV6-5 combines with J gene TRBJ1-2; D ambiguous. Trimming pared 0 bases from V and 7 bases from J, leaving 12 bases between. CDR3 length: 14 amino acids. Germline lookup yields CDR1 MNHEY and CDR2 SVGAGI. The CDR3 DNA sequence: TGTGCCAGCAGTTACTCCGGCCAGCTCGGTGGCTACACCTTC. Translated: CASSYSGQLGGYTF.

The chain is built from TRBV3-1 (or the pseudogene TRBV3-2) and TRBJ1-2; D gene ambiguous. Germline CDR1 LGHDT, CDR2 YNNKEL (reference sequence). The CDR3 is 12 amino acids. V lost 0 bases to trimming and J lost 7 bases, with 6 bases between them. The CDR3 sequence is CASSQDRVGYTF. CDR3 DNA: TGTGCCAGCAGCCAAGATCGGGTTGGCTACACCTTC.

This chain connects TRBV9 to TRBJ2-2; 7 bases map to TRBD2. The CDR3 totals 16 residues. Germline CDR1 is SGDLS and CDR2 is YYNGEE. V shed 4 bases, J shed 5 bases, and the junction held 11 bases outside the gene matches. CDR3 DNA sequence: TGTGCCAGCAGCCCACCGGCGGGAGATGGGACCGGGGAGCTGTTTTTT. Its translation: CASSPPAGDGTGELFF.

The chain combines TRBV6-2 or TRBV6-3 with TRBJ2-2; TRBD2 might be the D (6 bases). The CDR3 covers 14 residues. V gave up 4 bases and J gave up 6 bases, with 12 bases separating them. Germline lookup yields CDR1 MNHEY and CDR2 SVGEGT. The CDR3 protein is CASSWDWESGELFF. As DNA, the CDR3 is TGTGCCAGCAGTTGGGACTGGGAGTCCGGGGAGCTGTTTTTT.

The CDR3 coding sequence is TGTGCCACCAGTCCCGGGGGGGCAGGGGGCCAAGAGACCCAGTACTTC. Translating gives CATSPGGAGGQETQYF. The chain uses TRBV24-1 and TRBJ2-5; possible D gene TRBD2, 8 bases. The germline CDR1 and CDR2 sequences are KGHDR and SFDVKD. The CDR3 totals 16 residues. V was cut by 6 bases and J by 1 base, with 17 bases left in between.

This chain joins TRBV5-6 and TRBJ2-1; unclear D gene. Germline V gives CDR1 SGHDT, CDR2 YYEEEE. V was clipped by 0 bases and J by 2 bases, with 9 bases between them. The CDR3 runs to 15 residues. In nucleotides, the CDR3 is TGTGCCAGCAGCTTGGGTGGCGGAGCCTACAATGAGCAGTTCTTC. Amino acid sequence: CASSLGGGAYNEQFF.

The rearrangement uses TRBV6-5 and TRBJ2-3; TRBD1 aligns across 8 bases. CDR3 length equals 15 residues. Germline CDR1 is MNHEY and CDR2 is SVGAGI. With 4 bases clipped from V and 4 bases from J, the junction kept 7 bases outside the gene matches. The CDR3 coding sequence is TGTGCCAGCAGTTTCCGGGACAGGCGGTCAGATACGCAGTATTTT. Protein product: CASSFRDRRSDTQYF.